This T cell receptor beta chain was found in a study of Ad26.COV2.S vaccination and SARS-CoV-2 variants. Across the study: In the study, Ad26.COV2.S was injected intramuscularly once, or twice 56 days apart.

Treatment indicated: some 19 received Ad26.COV2.S at low or high dose, single or two shots; 5 received placebo; per-sample allocation not given. Collection of the samples took place on day 63 after the first injection of vaccine or placebo. The method was immunoSEQ multiplex PCR; TCRdb's version includes in-frame clones alone and lacks a portion of them. The table records around 300,000 clones, 80% to 90% of them present only once. The length of the CDR3 is 12 residues. The V end lost 8 bases, the J end lost 3 bases, and 9 bases lay between the germline ends. The germline V gene encodes CDR1 MDHEN and CDR2 SYDVKM.

The chain links TRBV28 to TRBJ2-3; D unresolved. This TCR derives from a person between 18 and 65 years old who received the Ad26.COV2.S COVID-19 vaccine or a placebo. Material: peripheral blood, obtained in a trial of Ad26.COV2.S vaccine versus placebo. CDR3 protein: CASRGRTDTQYF. CDR3 nucleotide sequence: TGTGCCAGCCGAGGCCGAACAGATACGCAGTATTTT.